The 5 T cell receptor beta chains below were found in one sample sequenced in a study of CD8 T cells in ankylosing spondylitis. General observations from the study: Several highly homologous variants made up a TCR beta motif, and this motif appeared characteristic of ankylosing spondylitis blood.

TCRdb ran MiXCR on the 5' RACE reads and lists one entry per CDR3 protein. The sample includes 450,000 or so distinct CDR3 sequences, roughly a quarter of them seen just once. No antigen has been identified for these receptors. The sequenced material came from blood, either unsorted or a sorted T cell fraction (not recorded which). The receptors shown here come from a male donor with ankylosing spondylitis.

This clonotype was recorded a few times. The rearrangement links TRBV11-1 to TRBJ2-2, with 7 bases aligning to TRBD1. The CDR3 sequence is 17 residues long. The ends lost 4 bases at V and 0 bases at J; junction bases unmatched: 8. CDR1 SGHAT and CDR2 FQDESV come from the germline V gene (reference sequence). The CDR3 sequence is CASSSLWDSSNTGELFF. The CDR3, as DNA: TGTGCCAGCAGCTCTCTTTGGGACAGCTCGAACACCGGGGAGCTGTTTTTT. The full variable domain, completed using reference TRBV11-1 and TRBJ2-2, is EAEVAQSPRYKITEKSQAVAFWCDPISGHATLYWYRQILGQGPELLVQFQDESVVDDSQLPKDRFSAERLKGVDSTLKIQPAELGDSAMYLCASSSLWDSSNTGELFFGEGSRLTVL.

This clonotype appeared a few times. The V and J genes are TRBV5-1 and TRBJ2-1; D might be TRBD1 (5 bases). Germline CDR1 reads SGHRS; CDR2 reads YFSETQ. Trimming shortened V by 3 bases and J by 5 bases, and 9 bases separated the two germline ends. The CDR3 covers 13 residues. CDR3 coding DNA: TGCGCCAGCAGCTATGACAGTCACAATGAGCAGTTCTTC. It is translated as CASSYDSHNEQFF.

The chain links TRBV20-1 to TRBJ2-1; TRBD2 matches at 11 bases. The CDR3 extends over 14 amino acids. CDR1 and CDR2 (germline): DFQATT, SNEGSKA (reference sequence). After removal of 5 bases from V and 7 bases from J, the junction contained 7 bases not matched to a gene. CDR3: CSALSGRATNEQFF. DNA for the CDR3: TGCAGTGCTCTTAGCGGGAGGGCCACAAATGAGCAGTTCTTC.

V and J are TRBV19 and TRBJ2-5; D call uncertain. Trimming left V 3 bases short and J 5 bases short, with 4 bases between. The CDR3 is made up of 11 amino acids. Germline V lookup: CDR1 LNHDA, CDR2 SQIVND (reference sequence). CDR3 protein: CASSMMETQYF. DNA of the CDR3: TGTGCCAGTAGTATGATGGAGACCCAGTACTTC. Full variable domain (outside the CDR3, taken from reference TRBV19 and TRBJ2-5): DGGITQSPKYLFRKEGQNVTLSCEQNLNHDAMYWYRQDPGQGLRLIYYSQIVNDFQKGDIAEGYSVSREKKESFPLTVTSAQKNPTAFYLCASSMMETQYFGPGTRLLVL.

The rearrangement uses TRBV11-1 and TRBJ2-1, with 10 bases aligning to TRBD2. V was clipped by 5 bases and J by 14 bases; unmatched bases: 15. This CDR3 is 15 amino acids long. From germline, CDR1 is SGHAT and CDR2 FQDESV (reference sequence). The chain's CDR3 is CASSRLSVAGGEEFF. The DNA of the CDR3 is TGTGCCAGCAGCCGACTCTCTGTAGCGGGAGGTGAAGAGTTCTTC. Drawing the rest from reference TRBV11-1 and TRBJ2-1, the complete variable domain is EAEVAQSPRYKITEKSQAVAFWCDPISGHATLYWYRQILGQGPELLVQFQDESVVDDSQLPKDRFSAERLKGVDSTLKIQPAELGDSAMYLCASSRLSVAGGEEFFGPGTRLTVL.